The sequence of this T cell receptor beta chain was determined in a study of blood T cell repertoires in COVID-19. Study background: T cells, B-cell-depleted T cells, or PBMCs supplied cDNA or gDNA.

Clones were sequenced by immunoSEQ multiplex PCR, and TCRdb holds only the in-frame ones, with some missing. The table includes about 120,000 clones, 90% detected once. V dropped 1 base and J dropped 1 base, with 14 bases sitting between them. Germline V lookup: CDR1 MNHNS, CDR2 SASEGT. The CDR3 runs 16 residues. The J gene is TRBJ2-7, the V gene TRBV6-1; D call uncertain. This sequence originates from a man over 45 with active COVID-19. Sequencing was done on a sample of peripheral blood. The DNA for the CDR3 is TGTGCCAGCAGTGAAGAAGTAGTAGTCCCTTCCTACGAGCAGTACTTC. It translates to CASSEEVVVPSYEQYF.